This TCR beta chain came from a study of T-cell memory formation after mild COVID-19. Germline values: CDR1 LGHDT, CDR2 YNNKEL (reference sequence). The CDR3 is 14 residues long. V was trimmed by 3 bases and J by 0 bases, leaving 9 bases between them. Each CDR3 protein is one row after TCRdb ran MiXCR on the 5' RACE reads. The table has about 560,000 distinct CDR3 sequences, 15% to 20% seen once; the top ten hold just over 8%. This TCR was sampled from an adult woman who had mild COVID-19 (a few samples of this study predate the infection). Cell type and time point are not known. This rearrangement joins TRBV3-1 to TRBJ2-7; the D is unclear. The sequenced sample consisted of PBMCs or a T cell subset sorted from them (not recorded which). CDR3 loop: CASSHGLSSYEQYF. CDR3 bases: TGTGCCAGCAGCCACGGGTTAAGCTCCTACGAGCAGTACTTC.